The 12 T cell receptor beta chains given below trace back to one sample, sequenced in a study of OX40 agonist ivuxolimab in advanced cancers. TCRdb's table, derived via immunoSEQ multiplex PCR, lists solely in-frame clones and lacks some. The repertoire has about 83,000 clones, about 81% of them found once; the top ten carry under 8%. Sequenced material: CD4+ or CD8+ T cells sorted from blood, taken in a trial of the OX40 agonist ivuxolimab. These receptors came from an adult with an advanced solid tumor such as melanoma, head and neck, liver or kidney cancer.

This clone was seen just once. The chain carries TRBV10-3 and TRBJ1-2; TRBD1 is a possible D gene (6 bases). V was pared by 0 bases and J by 4 bases, with 18 bases between. This CDR3 is built from 17 residues. Germline CDR1 is ENHRY and CDR2 is SYGVKD. CDR3: CAISESKGRGGVYGYTF. DNA of the CDR3: TGTGCCATCAGTGAGTCTAAGGGCAGGGGAGGAGTCTATGGCTACACCTTC.

J is TRBJ2-3 and V is TRBV5-1; 10 nucleotides align to TRBD1. CDR1 is SGHRS and CDR2 is YFSETQ in the germline V gene. CDR3 length: 14 amino acids. V lost 6 bases to trimming and J lost 3 bases; unmatched junction nucleotides: 4. This chain's CDR3 is CASTPGQGTDTQYF. CDR3 coding DNA: TGCGCCAGCACTCCGGGACAGGGGACAGATACGCAGTATTTT.

The V call is TRBV18, the J call TRBJ2-3, with D maybe TRBD2 (5 bases). The V end lost 4 bases, the J end lost 3 bases, and 20 bases lay between the germline ends. Per the germline V gene, CDR1 is KGHSH and CDR2 is LQKENI. CDR3 length equals 17 residues. CDR3 amino acids: CASSQLAGRGLTDTQYF. CDR3 in DNA: TGTGCCAGCTCACAGCTAGCAGGACGGGGTTTAACAGATACGCAGTATTTT.

The genes are TRBV29-1 and TRBJ1-1, with D hard to call. This CDR3 spans 12 amino acids. The germline CDR1 and CDR2 sequences are SQVTM and ANQGSEA. The CDR3 nucleotides read TGCAGTTCAGACGGGGTAGGGACTGAAGCTTTCTTT. It translates to CSSDGVGTEAFF.

The chain is built from TRBV19 and TRBJ1-4; tentative D call: TRBD1 (6 bases). The V end lost 6 bases, the J end lost 0 bases, and 17 bases lay between the germline ends. Germline V CDR1 and CDR2: LNHDA, SQIVND (reference sequence). The CDR3 has 17 residues. The CDR3 is CASSPRGVPATNEKLFF. The CDR3 region has the DNA TGTGCCAGTAGCCCGAGGGGGGTTCCCGCAACTAATGAAAAACTGTTTTTT. Complete variable domain (other parts from reference TRBV19 and TRBJ1-4): DGGITQSPKYLFRKEGQNVTLSCEQNLNHDAMYWYRQDPGQGLRLIYYSQIVNDFQKGDIAEGYSVSREKKESFPLTVTSAQKNPTAFYLCASSPRGVPATNEKLFFGSGTQLSVL.

A few counts support this clone. The chain couples TRBV29-1 to TRBJ1-2; D is ambiguous. The CDR3 runs to 12 residues. CDR1 SQVTM and CDR2 ANQGSEA come from the germline V gene. V was trimmed by 6 bases and J by 2 bases, leaving 10 bases between them. The CDR3 sequence: CSVFNPNYGYTF. The DNA of the CDR3 is TGCAGCGTCTTCAACCCGAACTATGGCTACACCTTC.

V gene TRBV27 combines with J gene TRBJ2-2, with TRBD2 matching over 8 bases. The CDR3 has 17 amino acids. The V and J ends lost 3 bases and 2 bases, in that order; junction bases with no gene match: 8. In germline, CDR1 is MNHEY, CDR2 SMNVEV (reference sequence). As DNA, the CDR3 is TGTGCCAGCAGTTTTTCACAAGCGGGAGCAAACACCGGGGAGCTGTTTTTT. Translation: CASSFSQAGANTGELFF.

The CDR3 here is CASINSPSTDTQYF. In DNA form, the CDR3 reads TGTGCCAGCATTAACAGCCCCAGCACAGATACGCAGTATTTT. The rearrangement links TRBV2 to TRBJ2-3; D not certain. With 7 bases removed from V and 0 bases from J, the gap between germline ends came to 11 bases. The germline gives CDR1 SNHLY, CDR2 FYNNEI. This CDR3 is 14 amino acids long. Drawing the rest from reference TRBV2 and TRBJ2-3, the complete variable domain is EPEVTQTPSHQVTQMGQEVILRCVPISNHLYFYWYRQILGQKVEFLVSFYNNEISEKSEIFDDQFSVERPDGSNFTLKIRSTKLEDSAMYFCASINSPSTDTQYFGPGTRLTVL.

The chain is built from TRBV5-1 and TRBJ2-7, with TRBD1 matching over 10 bases. Germline V CDR1 and CDR2: SGHRS, YFSETQ. V shed 5 bases, J shed 8 bases, and the junction held 7 bases outside the gene matches. This CDR3 region has 13 residues. CDR3 residues: CASREGQGSKQYF. DNA for the CDR3: TGCGCCAGCAGAGAGGGACAGGGGTCGAAGCAGTACTTC. The full variable domain, completed using reference TRBV5-1 and TRBJ2-7, is KAGVTQTPRYLIKTRGQQVTLSCSPISGHRSVSWYQQTPGQGLQFLFEYFSETQRNKGNFPGRFSGRQFSNSRSEMNVSTLELGDSALYLCASREGQGSKQYFGPGTRLTVT.

The chain has TRBV11-2 and TRBJ1-5; no clear D. V was cut by 1 base and J by 4 bases, with 8 bases left in between. Germline V gene sequence: CDR1 SGHAT, CDR2 FQNNGV. The CDR3 is 14 residues long. For the CDR3, the DNA is TGTGCCAGCAGCTTAGTAGGAGGGAATCAGCCCCAGCATTTT. This encodes CASSLVGGNQPQHF. Combining the CDR3 with reference TRBV11-2 and TRBJ1-5 gives the whole variable domain EAGVAQSPRYKIIEKRQSVAFWCNPISGHATLYWYQQILGQGPKLLIQFQNNGVVDDSQLPKDRFSAERLKGVDSTLKIQPAKLEDSAVYLCASSLVGGNQPQHFGDGTRLSIL.

Here the CDR3 reads CASSYGLYPNTEAFF. For the CDR3, the DNA is TGTGCCAGCAGTTACGGGCTTTATCCTAACACTGAAGCTTTCTTT. The chain joins TRBV6-5 to TRBJ1-1; D is undetermined. Germline loops: CDR1 MNHEY, CDR2 SVGAGI. This CDR3 comprises 15 residues. The ends were cut back, 2 bases at V and 2 bases at J, with 12 bases in the middle.

The chain employs TRBV30 and TRBJ2-7; D gene unclear. Germline CDR1 is GTSNPN and CDR2 is SVGIG (reference sequence). This CDR3 comprises 14 residues. The V end lost 3 bases, the J end lost 0 bases, and 12 bases lay between the germline ends. The CDR3 DNA reads as TGTGCCTGGAGCCGGACGCTGAGCTCCTACGAGCAGTACTTC. The encoded protein is CAWSRTLSSYEQYF.